What follows are 5 T cell receptor beta chains derived from one specimen sequenced in a study of prognosis after radiotherapy for stage I lung cancer. By two-round multiplex PCR, the TCR beta CDR3 was amplified from genomic DNA. Gene-specific TRBV and TRBJ primers were used in PCR round one. Each CDR3 protein gets one entry after TCRdb re-called the multiplex PCR reads with MiXCR. The table lists 20,000 to 25,000 distinct CDR3 sequences, around 40% of them singletons, with 20% to 25% in the top ten. The material was PBMCs, obtained before or after stereotactic body radiation therapy (not recorded which). The origin of the receptors is a donor over 45 with non-small cell lung cancer.

The chain employs TRBV2 and TRBJ2-1, with D perhaps matching TRBD1 (7 bases). The CDR3 sequence is 14 residues long. The ends were cut back, 7 bases at V and 3 bases at J, with 13 bases in the middle. CDR1 is SNHLY, CDR2 FYNNEI, per germline. The CDR3: CASTGQGGYNEQFF. In DNA, the CDR3 is TGTGCCAGCACGGGGCAGGGGGGCTACAATGAGCAGTTCTTC.

Worth noting for this clonotype: At one of its ends the junction is not consistent with the germline gene, which may arise from a read error. V is TRBV6-2 or TRBV6-3 and J is TRBJ2-5; TRBD2 aligns across 9 bases. There are 15 residues in the CDR3. Germline CDR1 MNHEY, CDR2 SVGEGT. CDR3 in amino acids: CASSSGRSQVETQCF. The CDR3 DNA is TGTGCCAGCAGTAGCGGGAGGTCCCAGGTGGAGACCCAGTGCTTC.

A single count supports this clonotype. V is TRBV2 and J is TRBJ2-5, with a weak D call TRBD1 (5 bases). The V and J ends lost 8 bases and 2 bases respectively, with 21 bases between them. Germline assignment: CDR1 SNHLY and CDR2 FYNNEI. This CDR3 is 16 amino acids long. The CDR3 DNA follows: TGTGCCAGCGAGAATGGGGCTACGAACTTACAAGAGACCCAGTACTTC. This gives the protein CASENGATNLQETQYF.

On this clonotype itself: This may arise from a read error, as a much more abundant clone is one base away. V and J are TRBV29-1 and TRBJ1-1, with a tentative D call TRBD1 (5 bases). Germline V gene sequence: CDR1 SQVTM, CDR2 ANQGSEA. V was pared by 4 bases and J by 3 bases, with 12 bases between. This CDR3 region has 13 residues. The CDR3 region is CSVGGAPDTEAFF. The CDR3 DNA follows: TGCAGCGTTGGCGGGGCGCCGGACACTGAAGCTTTCTTT.

As for this clonotype: Only one base separates this from a far larger clonotype, so it likely reflects a read error. The J gene is TRBJ2-1, the V gene TRBV5-1; TRBD1 matches at 7 bases. J lost 10 bases, V lost 0 bases, and 16 bases had no gene match. CDR3 size: 17 residues. Germline CDR1 and CDR2: SGHRS and YFSETQ. The CDR3 DNA follows: TGCGCCAGCAGCTTGGAAAGGGGGCGGACACATCCCTACGAGCAGTTCTTC. This codes for CASSLERGRTHPYEQFF.